The sequence of this T cell receptor (beta chain) was determined in a study of vaccination effects on CD4 cells after COVID-19. A word on this clone: Its antigen remains unknown.

Generated by immunoSEQ multiplex PCR, the TCRdb table keeps only in-frame clones and is missing some. The data hold under 30,000 clones, with around three fifths observed a single time. Study-wide points: Clones that were induced by infection or by vaccine showed marked contraction late after vaccination.

The authors isolated CD4+ T cells after ten to eleven days of culture. Trimming removed 7 bases from V and 3 bases from J; junction bases left unmatched: 4. The CDR3 is 13 amino acids. Germline CDR1 and CDR2: SQVTM and ANQGSEA. This chain joins TRBV29-1 and TRBJ1-4; 8 nucleotides agree with TRBD1. The sequence came from a human donor who received a COVID-19 vaccine. Sample: CD4+ T cells from PBMCs cultured without peptide, taken before COVID-19 vaccination. CDR3 amino acids: CSAQQGANEKLFF. The CDR3 nucleotides read TGCAGCGCCCAACAGGGGGCTAATGAAAAACTGTTTTTT. Combining the CDR3 with reference TRBV29-1 and TRBJ1-4 gives the whole variable domain SAVISQKPSRDICQRGTSLTIQCQVDSQVTMMFWYRQQPGQSLTLIATANQGSEATYESGFVIDKFPISRPNLTFSTLTVSNMSPEDSSIYLCSAQQGANEKLFFGSGTQLSVL.